The rows below give T cell receptor beta chains drawn from one sample of a study of shared clonotypes between healthy human individuals. Generated by immunoSEQ multiplex PCR, the TCRdb table keeps only in-frame clones and is missing some. The table includes 500,000 to 650,000 clones, roughly four fifths detected once. Sequenced: PBMCs. These receptor sequences come from a woman aged 40 to 55 in good health. Some clones in this sample may be carry-over from other donors' samples. Each CDR3 is given with its conserved first and last residue. A D gene is named only where the DNA matches it firmly.

TRBJ2-7	.	TRBV2	CASLKAYEQYF
TRBJ1-5	.	TRBV6-5	CASSLSRANQPQHF
TRBJ2-7	TRBD2	TRBV9	CASSVSGTRSYEQYF
TRBJ2-2	TRBD2	TRBV11-2	CASRTPTSGRSGELFF
TRBJ2-3	TRBD2	TRBV27	CASSPLAGFVTDTQYF
TRBJ2-4	TRBD1	TRBV28	CASSNPPNRGLGNIQYF
TRBJ2-2	.	TRBV27	CASSLRVSLAGELFF
TRBJ2-5	TRBD2	TRBV4-2	CASSQASNGREETQYF
TRBJ1-5	.	TRBV28	CASSLVTGQSNQPQHF
TRBJ2-1	.	TRBV30	CAWSVTSSKSFF
TRBJ1-1	.	TRBV30	CAWRSAKNTEAFF
TRBJ2-1	TRBD2	TRBV19	CASSIVAGEGHEQFF
TRBJ1-5	.	TRBV19	CASSIGRNFNQPQHF
TRBJ2-1	TRBD2	TRBV7-9	CASSLASGKGEQFF
TRBJ2-7	TRBD1	TRBV9	CASSPGQAPLYEQYF
TRBJ1-2	TRBD1	TRBV6-5	CASSYSPGQGANGYTF
TRBJ2-1	.	TRBV27	CASSTTDWTHEQFF
TRBJ1-1	TRBD1	TRBV2	CAREGAGTMNTEAFF
TRBJ1-3	.	TRBV6-5	CASSRPTASGNTIYF
TRBJ1-5	.	TRBV18	CASSQGYNQPQHF
TRBJ1-5	.	TRBV10-3	CATRTDITGHNQPQHF
TRBJ2-5	TRBD1	TRBV5-4	CASSTGQGAGETQYF
TRBJ2-7	.	TRBV25-1	CASSESGSYEQYF
TRBJ2-5	TRBD1	TRBV11-2	CASSWDRAETQYF
TRBJ2-1	TRBD2	TRBV28	CASSSSSGRAYNEQFF
TRBJ2-2	TRBD2	TRBV5-5	CASGPRDYPYTGELFF
TRBJ1-5	.	TRBV2	CASSDYRDQPQHF
TRBJ2-3	.	TRBV28	CASSSTGLYGSDTQYF
TRBJ2-3	.	TRBV28	CASKEGTGVGDTQYF
TRBJ2-7	.	TRBV25-1	CASSDPRVGGNEQYF
TRBJ2-1	TRBD2	TRBV7-8	CASSLSTSGYNEQFF
TRBJ1-5	.	TRBV12-2	CASRPISDFLGGNQPQHF
TRBJ1-5	.	TRBV20-1	CSARGGQPQHF
TRBJ1-2	.	TRBV5-6	CASSLAQDPSLGGYTF